This entry describes one T cell receptor (beta chain). What it recognizes is unknown. Compared with germline, one end of the junction differs, possibly owing to a read error. TCR cDNA, made by 5'RACE template switching, carried an added universal primer site and UMIs. One entry per CDR3 protein results from TCRdb running MiXCR on the 5' RACE reads. The sample has roughly 300,000 distinct CDR3 sequences, around 8.1% seen once. These data are taken from a study of T cells after yellow fever vaccination. Study-wide results and caveats: Once the booster was given, most primary-vaccination clones reappeared, at around 95% for CD4 and more than 85% for CD8. Abundant bulk-population clonotypes could contaminate the FACS-sorted repertoires. Some clonotypes, a small share, were shared between CD4 and CD8 compartments.

Germline CDR1 is ENHRY and CDR2 is SYGVKD. The CDR3 consists of 11 residues. The gene calls are TRBV10-3 and TRBJ2-3; D remains ambiguous. The sequencing here drew on PBMCs, taken about 49 days after the first yellow fever vaccination. This TCR came from a man aged 18 to 30 who received the YFV17D yellow fever vaccine. CDR3 region: CAISEGHQHIF. CDR3 in DNA: TGTGCCATCAGTGAGGGGCACCAACACATTTTT.